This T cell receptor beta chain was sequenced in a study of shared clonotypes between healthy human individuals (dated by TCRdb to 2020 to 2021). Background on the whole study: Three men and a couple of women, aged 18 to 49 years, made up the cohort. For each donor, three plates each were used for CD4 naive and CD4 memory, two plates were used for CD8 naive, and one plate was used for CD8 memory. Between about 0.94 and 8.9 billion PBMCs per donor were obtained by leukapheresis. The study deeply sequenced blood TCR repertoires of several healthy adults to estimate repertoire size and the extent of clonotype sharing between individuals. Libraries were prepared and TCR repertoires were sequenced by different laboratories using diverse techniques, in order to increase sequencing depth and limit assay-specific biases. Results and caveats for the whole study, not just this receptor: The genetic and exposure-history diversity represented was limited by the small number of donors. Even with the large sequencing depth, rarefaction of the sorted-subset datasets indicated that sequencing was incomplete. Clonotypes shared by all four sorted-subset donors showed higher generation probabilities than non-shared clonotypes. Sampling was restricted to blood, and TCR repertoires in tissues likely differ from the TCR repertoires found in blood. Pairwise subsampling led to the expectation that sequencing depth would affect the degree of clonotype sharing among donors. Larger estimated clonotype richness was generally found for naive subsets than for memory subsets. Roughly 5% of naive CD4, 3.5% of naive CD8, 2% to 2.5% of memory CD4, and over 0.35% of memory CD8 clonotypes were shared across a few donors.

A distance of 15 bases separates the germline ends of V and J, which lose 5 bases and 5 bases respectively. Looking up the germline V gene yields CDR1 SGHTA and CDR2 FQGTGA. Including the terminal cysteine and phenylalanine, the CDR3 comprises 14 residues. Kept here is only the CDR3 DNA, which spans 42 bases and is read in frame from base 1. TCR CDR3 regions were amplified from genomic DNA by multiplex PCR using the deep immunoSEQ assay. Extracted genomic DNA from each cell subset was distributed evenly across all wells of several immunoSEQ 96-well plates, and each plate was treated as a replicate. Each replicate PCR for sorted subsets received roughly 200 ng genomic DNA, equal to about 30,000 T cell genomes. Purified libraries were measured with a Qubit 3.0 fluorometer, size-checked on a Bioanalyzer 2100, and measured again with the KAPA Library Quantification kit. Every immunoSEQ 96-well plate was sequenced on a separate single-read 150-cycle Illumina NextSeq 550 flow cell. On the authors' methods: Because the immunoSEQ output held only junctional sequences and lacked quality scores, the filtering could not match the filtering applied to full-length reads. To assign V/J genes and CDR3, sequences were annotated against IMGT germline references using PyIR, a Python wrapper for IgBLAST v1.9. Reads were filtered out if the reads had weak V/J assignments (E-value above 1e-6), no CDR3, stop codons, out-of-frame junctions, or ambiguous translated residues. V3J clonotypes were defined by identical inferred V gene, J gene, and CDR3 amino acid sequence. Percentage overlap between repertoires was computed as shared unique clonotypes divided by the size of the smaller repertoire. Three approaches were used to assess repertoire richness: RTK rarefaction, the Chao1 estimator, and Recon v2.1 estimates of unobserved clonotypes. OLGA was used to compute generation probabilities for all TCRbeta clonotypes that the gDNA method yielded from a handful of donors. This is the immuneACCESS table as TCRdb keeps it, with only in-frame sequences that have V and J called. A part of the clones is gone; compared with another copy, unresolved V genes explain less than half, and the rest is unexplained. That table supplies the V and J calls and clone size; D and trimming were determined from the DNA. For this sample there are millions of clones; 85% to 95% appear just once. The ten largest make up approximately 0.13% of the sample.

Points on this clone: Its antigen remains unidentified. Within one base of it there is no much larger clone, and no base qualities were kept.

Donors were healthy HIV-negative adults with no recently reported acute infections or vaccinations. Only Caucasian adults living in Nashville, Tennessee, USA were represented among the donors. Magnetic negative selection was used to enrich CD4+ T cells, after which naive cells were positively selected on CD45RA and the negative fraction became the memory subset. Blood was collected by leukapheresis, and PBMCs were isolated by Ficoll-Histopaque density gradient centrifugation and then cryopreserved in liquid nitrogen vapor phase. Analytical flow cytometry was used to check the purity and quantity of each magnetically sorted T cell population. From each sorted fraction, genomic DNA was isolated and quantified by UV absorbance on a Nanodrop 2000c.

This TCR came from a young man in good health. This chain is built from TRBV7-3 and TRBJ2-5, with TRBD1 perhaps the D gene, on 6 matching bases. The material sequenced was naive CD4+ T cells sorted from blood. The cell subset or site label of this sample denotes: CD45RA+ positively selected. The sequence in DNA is TGTGCCAGCAGCAAGGAGTCAGGGGCCGAGACCCAGTACTTC. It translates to CASSKESGAETQYF.